The source of this TCR beta chain is a study of identical twins. TCRdb reprocessed the 5' RACE reads with MiXCR, giving one entry per CDR3 protein. The table includes around 670,000 distinct CDR3 sequences, approximately 6.1% detected once. Germline-derived CDR1 and CDR2 are SQVTM and ANQGSEA. The length of the CDR3 is 15 residues. Germline trimming cut 4 bases from V and 6 bases from J; bases unmatched to any gene: 12. This clonotype was counted at least ten times. This TCR was sampled from a man aged 18-30 years in good health. The specimen was naive T cells sorted from blood. The chain links TRBV29-1 to TRBJ2-1; 7 bases map to TRBD2. The CDR3 nucleotides are TGCAGCGTTGTTTGGCGGGAGAAGGTAATCAATGAGCAGTTCTTC. This codes for CSVVWREKVINEQFF.